This entry describes one T cell receptor beta chain. It was with a sample-barcoded 5' primer and a J-beta primer mix that a second PCR of about 6 to 12 cycles was run. TCRdb processed the 5' RACE reads anew with MiXCR; each CDR3 protein has one entry. Counted here are 1.5 million to 2 million distinct CDR3 sequences, roughly 52% occurring once; the ten biggest clones make up over 2%. CDR3 length: 13 residues. V shed 5 bases and J shed 13 bases, with 18 bases lying between them. Germline V gene sequence: CDR1 MNHEY, CDR2 SMNVEV (reference sequence). PBMCs were isolated at a quantity of at least 7 million per sample. This entry is derived from a study of blood T cells in healthy people across ages.

This sequence originates from a woman between 35 and 50 years old in good health. Sequencing was done on a sample of blood. The V gene is TRBV27, the J gene TRBJ2-1; weak D call: TRBD1 (6 bases). CDR3 loop: CASSVWAQGNQFF. DNA for the CDR3: TGTGCCAGCAGTGTATGGGCTCAGGGGAACCAGTTCTTC.